Listed below are T cell receptor beta chains from one sample, sequenced in a study of blood T cell repertoires in COVID-19. Profiling relied on immunoSEQ multiplex PCR, and the TCRdb table lists in-frame clones only, not all of them. Of a few hundred thousand clones listed, over 85% are singletons. Material: PBMCs or T cells enriched from blood (not recorded which). The source is a woman aged 30 to 39 who had recovered from COVID-19. Each CDR3 is given with its conserved first and last residue. A D gene is named only where the DNA matches it firmly. Some rows have no size entry. The others give once, few or many, or a class for an expanded clone.

>TRBV5-1|NA|NA|TRBJ2-7
TGCGCCAGCAGCTTGGGGGACTTTCAATCCTACGAGCAGTACTTC
CASSLGDFQSYEQYF
>TRBV2|NA|NA|TRBJ1-2
TGTGCCAGCACCGACGGCAGGGGAACATATGGCTACACCTTC
CASTDGRGTYGYTF
>TRBV18|NA|NA|TRBJ1-2
TGTGCCAGCTCACCTCTCTCAGGCTCTCCGGAGGGTCCCTCCTCCGGCTACACCTTC
CASSPLSGSPEGPSSGYTF
>TRBV7-2|TRBD2|few|TRBJ2-7
TGTGCCAGCAACAAACGGGGCGGGAGTTACGAGCAGTACTTC
CASNKRGGSYEQYF
>TRBV5-6|NA|NA|TRBJ1-2
TGTGCCAGCAGCTTCTCGTTAGACAGGCACTATGGCTACACCTTC
CASSFSLDRHYGYTF
>TRBV2|TRBD1|few|TRBJ1-5
TGTGCCAGCAGGACAGTCAGGGGGGCGCCCGGTCAGCCCCAGCATTTT
CASRTVRGAPGQPQHF
>TRBV29-1|NA|NA|TRBJ2-5
TGCAGCGGGGGCCAGGGTCCAGAGACCCAGTACTTC
CSGGQGPETQYF
>TRBV28|NA|NA|TRBJ1-1
TGTGCCAGCAGTTTCAACAGGCTCACTGAAGCTTTCTTT
CASSFNRLTEAFF
>TRBV5-6|NA|NA|TRBJ1-4
TGTGCCAGCAGCTTGGTGTCCAGGGTGGGCGAAAAACTGTTTTTT
CASSLVSRVGEKLFF
>TRBV5-4|NA|NA|TRBJ1-1
TGTGCCAGCAGCTTGTTCGGGGCTGAAGCTTTCTTT
CASSLFGAEAFF
>TRBV5-4|NA|NA|TRBJ1-4
TGTGCCAGCAGCTTAAAGAGGCAGTCAGATGCAACTAATGAAAAACTGTTTTTT
CASSLKRQSDATNEKLFF
>TRBV6-1|NA|NA|TRBJ1-4
TGTGCCAGCAGTGATCTTGGGGGGAGGGTTGAAAAACTGTTTTTT
CASSDLGGRVEKLFF
>TRBV30|TRBD1|NA|TRBJ1-1
TGTGCCTGGAGTGTAGCTGGACAGGTTTACATGAACACTGAAGCTTTCTTT
CAWSVAGQVYMNTEAFF
>TRBV9|NA|NA|TRBJ1-6
TGTGCCAGCAGCGTAGAATATCGGGTACGGCCTTTTTCACCCCTCCACTTT
CASSVEYRVRPFSPLHF
>TRBV4-1|TRBD1|NA|TRBJ1-2
TGCGCCAGCAGCCAGACCGGGACAGGGGGCTATGGCTACACCTTC
CASSQTGTGGYGYTF
>TRBV19|NA|NA|TRBJ2-1
TGTGCCAGTCGGGAATACAATGAGCAGTTCTTC
CASREYNEQFF
>TRBV28|TRBD1|NA|TRBJ1-4
TGTGCCAGCAGTCAAACCGGGACAGGGAATGAAAAACTGTTTTTT
CASSQTGTGNEKLFF
>TRBV25-1|NA|once|TRBJ2-3
TGTGCCAGCAGTGGGAGTGGAGATACGCAGTATTTT
CASSGSGDTQYF
>TRBV5-6|TRBD2|once|TRBJ2-5
TGTGCCAGCAGCTTCCGACTAGCGGGAGGCCTCAAGACCCAGTACTTC
CASSFRLAGGLKTQYF
>TRBV2|TRBD1|NA|TRBJ2-3
TGTGCCAGCAGTGAGGGGACAGTAGTAGTGGGGGAGGATACGCAGTATTTT
CASSEGTVVVGEDTQYF
>TRBV18|TRBD2|once|TRBJ2-2
TGTGCCAGCGCACTTGAGGCAGCGGGGACTAACACCGGGGAGCTGTTTTTT
CASALEAAGTNTGELFF
>TRBV6-6|NA|NA|TRBJ1-3
TGTGCCAGCAGTTACTCTTCGGGTAGGGGAAACACCATATATTTT
CASSYSSGRGNTIYF
>TRBV18|NA|NA|TRBJ2-7
TGTGCCAGCTCACTGGGCAGGTCCGCCTACGAGCAGTACTTC
CASSLGRSAYEQYF
>TRBV15|NA|once|TRBJ2-2
TGTGCCACCAGCAAAAAGGGACTCAAAAACACCGGGGAGCTGTTTTTT
CATSKKGLKNTGELFF
>TRBV28|TRBD1|NA|TRBJ1-1
TGTGCCAGCATGTCCATACTGGGGACAGGGAGTCTCACTGAAGCTTTCTTT
CASMSILGTGSLTEAFF
>TRBV14|TRBD1|NA|TRBJ2-7
TGTGCCAGCAGCCAAGAGTTACAGGGGCCCTACGAGCAGTACTTC
CASSQELQGPYEQYF
>TRBV2|TRBD1|NA|TRBJ1-1
TGTGCCAGCATAGGGAAAACCGAAGACAGGGGTGACCTGAGAGCTTTCTTT
CASIGKTEDRGDLRAFF
>TRBV5-6|NA|NA|TRBJ1-2
TGTGCCAGCAGCTTTTTAAGCGCAGGGGAGGGCTACACCTTC
CASSFLSAGEGYTF
>TRBV7-3|NA|NA|TRBJ1-3
TGTGCCAGCAGCCTTACAGGGAGCTCTGGAAACACCATATATTTT
CASSLTGSSGNTIYF
>TRBV5-4|NA|NA|TRBJ2-7
TGTGCCAGCAGCTTGAACCGGAGGGGGGGCTACGAGCAGTACTTC
CASSLNRRGGYEQYF
>TRBV10-3|NA|NA|TRBJ2-7
TGTGCCATCAGACCGGCCGGGACAAGTTCCTACGAGCAGTACTTC
CAIRPAGTSSYEQYF
>TRBV18|NA|few|TRBJ2-2
TGTGCCAGCCCTACTACCTCGAACACCGGGGAGCTGTTTTTT
CASPTTSNTGELFF
>TRBV7-8|NA|NA|TRBJ1-3
TGTGCCAGCAGCCCTTTTGTACAGGCAACTGGAAACACCATATATTTT
CASSPFVQATGNTIYF
>TRBV16|NA|few|TRBJ1-5
TGTGCCAGCAGCCAGGGGGGGGGCTCCGACCTTTTCAATCAGCCCCAGCATTTT
CASSQGGGSDLFNQPQHF
>TRBV30|TRBD1|NA|TRBJ1-4
TGTGCCTGGAGGGAAGGACAGGGAACAAATGAAAAACTGTTTTTT
CAWREGQGTNEKLFF
>TRBV2|TRBD1|NA|TRBJ1-4
TGTGCCAGCGAAAGCAACCCCGGGACAGGGGCTCCACGACTGTTTTTT
CASESNPGTGAPRLFF
>TRBV2|TRBD1|NA|TRBJ1-1
TGTGCCAGCAGGGGGACGACAGGGGGATACACTGAAGCTTTCTTT
CASRGTTGGYTEAFF
>TRBV2|TRBD1|once|TRBJ1-1
TGTGCCAGCAGCAGACAGGGGATGAACACTGAAGCTTTCTTT
CASSRQGMNTEAFF
>TRBV6-5|NA|NA|TRBJ1-1
TGTGCCAGCACCTACGCCGGGTTGAACACTGAAGCTTTCTTT
CASTYAGLNTEAFF
>TRBV9|TRBD1|NA|TRBJ2-5
TGTGCCAGCAGCCCACAGGGGCTCGGAGAGACCCAGTACTTC
CASSPQGLGETQYF
>TRBV28|TRBD1|NA|TRBJ2-1
TGTGCCAGCAGTTTTGAAGGGGGCCTTGAGTTCTTC
CASSFEGGLEFF
>TRBV5-1|NA|NA|TRBJ2-7
TGCGCCAGCAGCTTGAATCCCGAGGGAACCTACGAGCAGTACTTC
CASSLNPEGTYEQYF
>TRBV6-5|TRBD2|NA|TRBJ2-1
TGTGCCAGCAGAGCGGGGGGGACGCAGTTCTTC
CASRAGGTQFF